Below, 8 T cell receptor beta chains from the same sample are listed, as sequenced in a study of graft-versus-host responses after intestinal transplantation. Their specific antigens are unknown. Repertoires were generated with immunoSEQ multiplex PCR, while TCRdb's copy carries only in-frame clones and drops some. The table lists about 81,000 clones, less than 95% of them singletons. The material was unstimulated CD4+ T cells sorted from spleen or lymph node cells, obtained before transplant. These receptors were collected from a human donor who was the organ donor for an intestinal transplant.

The chain joins TRBV6-5 to TRBJ2-1, with 9 bases lining up with TRBD2. This CDR3 is 14 amino acids long. Trimming cost V 2 bases and J 4 bases; bases outside gene matches: 0. CDR1 is MNHEY and CDR2 is SVGAGI in the germline V gene. The CDR3 spells CASSYGLAYNEQFF. The DNA of the CDR3 is TGTGCCAGCAGTTACGGACTAGCGTACAATGAGCAGTTCTTC.

The CDR3 reads CAWDRGLTNTGELFF. The CDR3 nucleotides are TGTGCCTGGGACAGGGGGCTGACGAACACCGGGGAGCTGTTTTTT. This chain joins TRBV30 and TRBJ2-2; 10 positions agree with TRBD1. Germline trimming cut 5 bases from V and 0 bases from J; bases unmatched to any gene: 3. Germline lookup yields CDR1 GTSNPN and CDR2 SVGIG (reference sequence). CDR3 length: 15 amino acids. The full variable domain, with the rest looked up from reference TRBV30 and TRBJ2-2, is SQTIHQWPATLVQPVGSPLSLECTVEGTSNPNLYWYRQAAGRGLQLLFYSVGIGQISSEVPQNLSASRPQDRQFILSSKKLLLSDSGFYLCAWDRGLTNTGELFFGEGSRLTVL.

V usage is TRBV7-9 and J usage is TRBJ1-5; tentatively, D is TRBD1 (6 bases). The germline V and J ends were trimmed by 2 bases and 11 bases, with 25 bases remaining between them. Germline CDR1 and CDR2: SEHNR and FQNEAQ (reference sequence). The CDR3 has 17 amino acids. The CDR3: CASSLYPVPGQGAAQHF. For the CDR3, the DNA is TGTGCCAGCAGCTTATATCCCGTCCCGGGACAAGGGGCAGCCCAGCATTTT.

V gene TRBV19 combines with J gene TRBJ1-5, with D possibly TRBD1 on 6 matching bases. Trimming removed 7 bases at V and 4 bases at J, with 11 bases between. The germline V gene encodes CDR1 LNHDA and CDR2 SQIVND (reference sequence). The CDR3 contains 13 residues. CDR3 DNA: TGTGCCAGTACCCGGACAGTTAATCAGCCCCAGCATTTT. Translated: CASTRTVNQPQHF. The whole variable domain, remainder taken from reference TRBV19 and TRBJ1-5, is DGGITQSPKYLFRKEGQNVTLSCEQNLNHDAMYWYRQDPGQGLRLIYYSQIVNDFQKGDIAEGYSVSREKKESFPLTVTSAQKNPTAFYLCASTRTVNQPQHFGDGTRLSIL.

V and J are TRBV15 and TRBJ1-1; TRBD1 might be the D (5 bases). Germline CDR1 reads LNHNV; CDR2 reads YYDKDF (reference sequence). The V end was cut by 4 bases, the J end by 3 bases, with 9 bases between. The CDR3 consists of 13 residues. The CDR3 reads CATSIRQYTEAFF. The CDR3 coding sequence is TGTGCCACCAGCATCAGACAGTACACTGAAGCTTTCTTT.

This CDR3 is CASSQVMRDTQYF. The CDR3 DNA is TGTGCCAGCAGTCAAGTGATGCGGGATACGCAGTATTTT. The genes are TRBV6-1 and TRBJ2-3; D not resolved. Germline CDR1 reads MNHNS; CDR2 reads SASEGT. Between the trimmed V and J ends, which lost 5 bases and 6 bases, there was a span of 12 bases. The CDR3 extends over 13 amino acids.

V and J are TRBV28 and TRBJ2-7; D is unclear. Germline lookup yields CDR1 MDHEN and CDR2 SYDVKM. Trimming shortened V by 3 bases and J by 3 bases, and 15 bases separated the two germline ends. The CDR3 has 15 residues. Written as DNA, the CDR3 is TGTGCCAGCAGTTTTATGAGTCACTACTACTACGAGCAGTACTTC. Translating gives CASSFMSHYYYEQYF.

The chain couples TRBV6-6 to TRBJ1-2, with D unclear. CDR3 size: 14 residues. V lost 5 bases and J 0 bases, leaving 10 bases between the germline ends. Germline V gives CDR1 MNHNY, CDR2 SVGAGI (reference sequence). Written as DNA, the CDR3 is TGTGCCAGCAGTCAATACACAACTAACTATGGCTACACCTTC. It encodes CASSQYTTNYGYTF.